This T cell receptor beta chain was sequenced for a study of CD8 T cells in Susac syndrome. It was with random hexamers that roughly 0.45 to 1 ug RNA was reverse transcribed. Each CDR3 protein gets one entry after TCRdb re-called the immunoSEQ multiplex PCR reads with MiXCR. The top ten clones hold 0.08% to 0.095% of a sample with a few hundred thousand distinct CDR3 sequences, 95% of them seen once. A few counts support this clonotype. The multiple sclerosis controls were treatment-naive patients with relapsing-remitting disease that was stable or active. The germline V and J ends were trimmed by 5 bases and 0 bases, with 11 bases remaining between them. The CDR3 has 14 amino acids. CDR1 and CDR2 from the germline V gene are ENHRY and SYGVKD.

This chain links TRBV10-3 with TRBJ2-7; no definite D call. Sequenced material: CD4+ T cells from PBMCs. The sequence came from a human donor with multiple sclerosis. CDR3 nucleotides: TGTGCCATCAGTAGCGTTTCGAGCTCCTACGAGCAGTACTTC. This gives the protein CAISSVSSSYEQYF.